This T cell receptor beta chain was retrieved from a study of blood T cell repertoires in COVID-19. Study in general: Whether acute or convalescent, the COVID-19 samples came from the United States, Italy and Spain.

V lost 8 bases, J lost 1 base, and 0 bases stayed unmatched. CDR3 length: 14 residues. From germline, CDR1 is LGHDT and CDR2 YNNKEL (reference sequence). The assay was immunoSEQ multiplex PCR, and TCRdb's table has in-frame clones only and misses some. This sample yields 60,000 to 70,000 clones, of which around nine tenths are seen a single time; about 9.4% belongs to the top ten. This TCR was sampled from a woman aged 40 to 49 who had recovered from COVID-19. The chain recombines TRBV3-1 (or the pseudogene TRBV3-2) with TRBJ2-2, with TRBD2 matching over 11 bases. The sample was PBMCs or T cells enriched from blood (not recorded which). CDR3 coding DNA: TGTGCCAGCGGACTAGCGGGGAACACCGGGGAGCTGTTTTTT. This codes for CASGLAGNTGELFF.